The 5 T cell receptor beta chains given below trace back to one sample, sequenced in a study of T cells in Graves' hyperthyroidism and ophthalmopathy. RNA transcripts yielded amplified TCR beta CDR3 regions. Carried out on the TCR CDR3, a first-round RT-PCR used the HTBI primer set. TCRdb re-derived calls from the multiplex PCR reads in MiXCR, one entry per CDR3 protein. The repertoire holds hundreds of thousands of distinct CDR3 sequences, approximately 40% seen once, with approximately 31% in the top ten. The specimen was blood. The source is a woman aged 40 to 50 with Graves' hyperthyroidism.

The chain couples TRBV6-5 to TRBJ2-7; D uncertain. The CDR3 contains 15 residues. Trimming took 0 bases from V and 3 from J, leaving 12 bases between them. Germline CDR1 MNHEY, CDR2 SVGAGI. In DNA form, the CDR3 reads TGTGCCAGCAGTTACTCGGCTCACGGCGACTACGAGCAGTACTTC. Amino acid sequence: CASSYSAHGDYEQYF.

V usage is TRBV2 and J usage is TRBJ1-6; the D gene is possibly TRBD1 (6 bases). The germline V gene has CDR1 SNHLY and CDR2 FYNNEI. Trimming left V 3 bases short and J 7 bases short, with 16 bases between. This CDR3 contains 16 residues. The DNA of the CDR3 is TGTGCCAGCAGTGATGCGGGGGCTCTTACCAATTCACCCCTCCACTTT. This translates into CASSDAGALTNSPLHF.

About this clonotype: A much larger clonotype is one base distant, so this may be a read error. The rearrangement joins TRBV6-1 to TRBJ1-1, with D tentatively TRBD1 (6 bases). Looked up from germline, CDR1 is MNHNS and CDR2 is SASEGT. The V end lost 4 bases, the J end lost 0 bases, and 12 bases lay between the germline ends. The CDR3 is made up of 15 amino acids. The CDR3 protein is CASSGATGMNTEAFF. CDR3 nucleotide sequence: TGTGCCAGCAGTGGAGCGACAGGAATGAACACTGAAGCTTTCTTT.

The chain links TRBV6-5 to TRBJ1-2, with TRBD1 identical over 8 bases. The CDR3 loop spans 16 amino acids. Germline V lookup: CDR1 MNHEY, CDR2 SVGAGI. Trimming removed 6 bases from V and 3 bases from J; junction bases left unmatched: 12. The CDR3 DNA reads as TGTGCCAGCAGGCAAAATCAGGGGGCGGAGGACTATGGCTACACCTTC. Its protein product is CASRQNQGAEDYGYTF.

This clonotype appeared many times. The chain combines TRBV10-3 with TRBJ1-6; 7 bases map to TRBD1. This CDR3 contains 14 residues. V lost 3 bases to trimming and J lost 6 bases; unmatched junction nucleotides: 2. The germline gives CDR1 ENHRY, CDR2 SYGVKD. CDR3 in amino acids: CAISEGQVNSPLHF. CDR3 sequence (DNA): TGTGCCATCAGTGAAGGACAGGTTAATTCACCCCTCCACTTT.